This T cell receptor (beta chain) was observed in a study of graft-versus-host responses after intestinal transplantation. The protocol was immunoSEQ multiplex PCR, while the TCRdb copy is restricted to in-frame clones and leaves out a portion. The profile shows roughly 96,000 clones, 91% of them singletons. For this clone: Antigen unknown.

The sequencing here drew on unstimulated CD8+ T cells sorted from spleen or lymph node cells, taken before intestinal transplant. The source is a human donor who received an intestinal transplant.

The CDR3 loop reads CASLQGLAGPQETQYF. CDR3 bases: TGTGCCAGCCTCCAGGGTCTAGCGGGTCCCCAAGAGACCCAGTACTTC. The gene calls are TRBV14 and TRBJ2-5; TRBD2 matches at 8 bases. With V trimmed by 8 bases and J by 1 base, 12 bases remained unmatched. Germline V gene lookup returns CDR1 SGHDN and CDR2 FVKESK. The CDR3 length is 16 residues.